What follows are 5 T cell receptor beta chains derived from one specimen sequenced in a study of cytomegalovirus exposure and HLA in healthy donors. Primers: 60 Vbeta forward and 13 Jbeta reverse. Profiling relied on immunoSEQ multiplex PCR, and the TCRdb table lists in-frame clones only, not all of them. The table records approximately 150,000 clones, around three quarters of them present only once. Specimen: PBMCs. The receptors stem from a man aged 40-55 years in good health and CMV-seronegative.

The chain joins TRBV4-3 to TRBJ2-5, with 13 positions matching TRBD2. This CDR3 is built from 17 residues. The ends lost 0 bases at V and 5 bases at J; junction bases unmatched: 6. Germline assignment: CDR1 LGHNA and CDR2 YSLEER. CDR3 in amino acids: CASSQEVGLAGEETQYF. CDR3 nucleotide sequence: TGCGCCAGCAGCCAAGAGGTCGGACTAGCGGGGGAGGAGACCCAGTACTTC.

The chain joins TRBV27 to TRBJ2-1; TRBD2 matches at 13 bases. CDR1 is MNHEY and CDR2 is SMNVEV in the germline V gene (reference sequence). The CDR3 sequence is 16 residues long. Germline trimming cut 5 bases from V and 4 bases from J; bases unmatched to any gene: 5. The CDR3 DNA is TGTGCCAGCAGTCCCTGGACTAGCGGGAGTTACAATGAGCAGTTCTTC. Protein sequence: CASSPWTSGSYNEQFF.

The chain's CDR3 is CASSVEASSDTQYF. CDR3 in DNA: TGCGCCAGCAGCGTGGAAGCCTCCTCAGATACGCAGTATTTT. This chain uses TRBV5-1 with TRBJ2-3; no reliable D call. The V gene lost 4 bases and the J gene lost 4 bases, with 13 bases spanning the gap. The V gene's germline CDR1 is SGHRS and CDR2 YFSETQ. CDR3 size: 14 residues.

The sample holds one count of this clone. The chain is built from TRBV5-1 and TRBJ2-3, with D tentatively TRBD1 (6 bases). The germline V gene encodes CDR1 SGHRS and CDR2 YFSETQ. The V end was cut by 1 base, the J end by 2 bases, with 14 bases between. The CDR3 consists of 16 residues. The CDR3 nucleotides read TGCGCCAGCAGCTTGTCCTCCGACAGGTACACAGATACGCAGTATTTT. Its translation: CASSLSSDRYTDTQYF.

The chain couples TRBV11-2 to TRBJ1-1, with 7 nucleotides matching TRBD1. The junction had 9 bases not matched to a gene; V was cut back by 5 bases and J by 6 bases. CDR3 length equals 14 residues. Germline-derived CDR1 and CDR2 are SGHAT and FQNNGV. CDR3 nucleotides: TGTGCCAGCAGCAGGCAGAGGGGGCTGGCTGAAGCTTTCTTT. As protein: CASSRQRGLAEAFF.